The clone carrying this TCR beta chain was counted between two and nine times. The antigen is undetermined. This specimen belongs to a study of vaccination and CD4 T cells after COVID-19. Treatment: approximately 9-day PBMC culture with coronavirus spike peptide pools or control peptides (ViraFEST assay). Germline V CDR1 and CDR2: LNHNV, YYDKDF (reference sequence). Between the trimmed V and J ends, which lost 0 bases and 8 bases, there was a span of 14 bases. This CDR3 is built from 15 residues. Sequencing of cultured CD4+ T cell DNA used the Oncomine TCR Beta short-read assay. TCRdb fed the PCR reads into MiXCR, producing one record per CDR3 protein. The sample includes about 27,000 distinct CDR3 sequences, less than 80% seen only once; the top ten take about 15%.

Material: CD4+ T cells from blood, cultured in vitro, obtained after SARS-CoV-2 vaccination. This TCR derives from a human donor who received a COVID-19 vaccine. The genes are TRBV15 and TRBJ1-5, with D possibly TRBD1 on 5 matching bases. The CDR3 loop reads CATSRDISEGKPQHF. The CDR3 DNA is TGTGCCACCAGCAGAGATATTTCGGAGGGGAAGCCCCAGCATTTT.